Here is one T cell receptor (beta chain) with its context. Its antigen is not known. These data originate in a study of shared clonotypes between healthy human individuals. The study's findings and limits: Generation of non-shared clonotypes was less probable than generation of clonotypes shared by all four donors. Estimated richness values were generally larger in naive subsets than in memory subsets. For naive CD4 cells, roughly 4.6% of clonotypes were shared across a handful of donors.

Repertoires were generated with immunoSEQ multiplex PCR, while TCRdb's copy carries only in-frame clones and drops some. This sample carries roughly 1,000,000 clones, 70% to 80% of them seen once, and the ten largest clones take 0.61%. V was clipped by 2 bases and J by 3 bases, with 10 bases between them. CDR3 length: 14 residues. CDR1 is MNHNS, CDR2 SASEGT, per germline. The V call is TRBV6-1, the J call TRBJ1-1, with a weak D call TRBD1 (6 bases). Sequencing was carried out using memory CD4+ T cells from PBMCs. The subset was: CD45RA-negative fraction. The receptor was derived from a man younger than 30 in good health. Some clones in this sample may be carry-over from other donors' samples. DNA for the CDR3: TGTGCCAGCAGTGAAAACAGGGCCTACACTGAAGCTTTCTTT. Translation: CASSENRAYTEAFF.